The next 27 T cell receptor beta chains were all read from a single sample in a study of beta chain features in type 1 diabetes (dated by TCRdb to the late 2010s). Libraries came from the immunoSEQ multiplex PCR assay. All of the isolated RNA was reverse transcribed with the High Capacity cDNA Reverse Transcription Kit, so expressed TCRB transcripts were sequenced. The clones in this table, taken by TCRdb from immuneACCESS, are in-frame only. Not every clone is retained; where verified, under half of the shortfall comes from an unresolved V gene, and the cause of the rest is unknown. Here the sample has about 290,000 clones; around 7.8% occur a single time. The top ten constitute roughly 1% of the sample. The sequencing sample was made of central memory CD4+ T cells from blood. Receptor source: a woman between 18 and 29 years old in good health.

This clone has only a few counts. The chain is built from TRBV18 and TRBJ2-5; D not certain. This CDR3 has 16 residues. Germline loops: CDR1 KGHSH, CDR2 LQKENI. V dropped 2 bases and J dropped 5 bases, with 18 bases sitting between them. This CDR3 reads CASSPRSESPEETQYF. CDR3 sequence (DNA): TGTGCCAGCTCACCAAGGAGCGAGAGTCCGGAGGAGACCCAGTACTTC.

This clone was picked up a small number of times. The rearrangement links TRBV10-3 to TRBJ2-5; 7 bases agree with TRBD1. The CDR3 length is 14 residues. CDR1 and CDR2 (germline): ENHRY, SYGVKD. J gave up 5 bases and V 8 bases, and 11 bases lay outside the gene matches. CDR3 nucleotide sequence: TGTGCCATCGGGCGAGGGACAGAGGGGGAGACCCAGTACTTC. Translated: CAIGRGTEGETQYF.

This clone showed up just a few times. The chain joins TRBV10-3 to TRBJ1-5; no firm D call. V dropped 2 bases and J dropped 3 bases, with 11 bases sitting between them. CDR1 is ENHRY and CDR2 is SYGVKD in the germline V gene. The CDR3 spans 15 residues. Here the CDR3 DNA reads TGTGCCATCAGTGAGATCACCACTGACAATCAGCCCCAGCATTTT. Its translation is CAISEITTDNQPQHF.

This clone showed up just a few times. The V gene is TRBV28, the J gene TRBJ2-7, with D perhaps matching TRBD1 (6 bases). The V gene's germline CDR1 is MDHEN and CDR2 SYDVKM. V shed 6 bases and J shed 7 bases, with 16 bases lying between them. CDR3 length equals 13 residues. CDR3 DNA: TGTGCCAGCAGAACAACAGGGATGGGGGAGCAGTACGTC. This encodes CASRTTGMGEQYV.

In this sample, this clone turned up a few times. The rearrangement uses TRBV7-3 and TRBJ2-1; tentatively, D is TRBD1 (5 bases). The CDR3 is 15 residues long. Trimming removed 1 base from V and 0 bases from J, with 7 bases in between. The germline CDR1 and CDR2 sequences are SGHTA and FQGTGA. CDR3 coding DNA: TGTGCCAGCAGCTTAAACAGGAACTCCTACAATGAGCAGTTCTTC. Its protein is CASSLNRNSYNEQFF.

CDR3 DNA sequence: TGCGCCAGCAGCCTGGGACAGGGGGGAGTCTATGGCTACACCTTC. This encodes CASSLGQGGVYGYTF. V is TRBV4-1 and J is TRBJ1-2; 11 bases are a match to TRBD1. The V segment lost 4 bases and the J segment 4 bases; nucleotides outside the gene matches: 5. The germline V gene has CDR1 MGHRA and CDR2 YSYEKL. There are 15 residues in the CDR3.

This clone turned up a few times. This chain connects TRBV6-5 to TRBJ1-2, with 12 bases fitting TRBD1. The CDR3 has 15 amino acids. Germline V CDR1 and CDR2: MNHEY, SVGAGI. V lost 7 bases and J lost 4; bases outside the gene matches: 7. CDR3 amino acids: CASNLGTGGGYGYTF. Written as DNA, the CDR3 is TGTGCCAGCAACCTAGGGACAGGGGGCGGCTATGGCTACACCTTC.

V usage is TRBV14 and J usage is TRBJ2-3, with D possibly TRBD2 on 6 matching bases. CDR1 and CDR2 from the germline V gene are SGHDN and FVKESK. V lost 2 bases, J lost 2 bases, and 14 bases lay in between. The CDR3 consists of 16 residues. DNA of the CDR3: TGTGCCAGCAGCCAACCGAGTCTAGCGTTCACAGATACGCAGTATTTT. It codes for CASSQPSLAFTDTQYF.

This clone has only a few counts. The V call is TRBV30, the J call TRBJ2-7; possibly TRBD2 for D (5 bases). Germline CDR1 is GTSNPN and CDR2 is SVGIG (reference sequence). Trimming removed 2 bases from V and 2 bases from J, with 10 bases in between. The CDR3 is 13 amino acids. The CDR3 protein is CAWSRGSTYEQYF. Written as DNA, the CDR3 is TGTGCCTGGAGTCGGGGTTCCACCTACGAGCAGTACTTC.

This clone was detected only once. The chain links TRBV5-1 to TRBJ2-2; tentative D call: TRBD2 (6 bases). V was shortened by 5 bases and J by 6 bases, with 17 bases between the two germline ends. This CDR3 is 15 amino acids long. The germline V gene encodes CDR1 SGHRS and CDR2 YFSETQ. This CDR3 reads CASSPIGGSSGELFF. CDR3 in DNA: TGCGCCAGCAGTCCGATCGGAGGGTCGTCCGGGGAGCTGTTTTTT.

The V gene is TRBV27, the J gene TRBJ2-3; D is ambiguous. CDR1 is MNHEY and CDR2 is SMNVEV in the germline V gene (reference sequence). The CDR3 is made up of 14 amino acids. V gave up 4 bases and J gave up 6 bases, with 14 bases separating them. CDR3 amino acids: CASSSLLGADTQYF. CDR3 in DNA: TGTGCCAGCAGTTCCCTTCTAGGTGCGGATACGCAGTATTTT.

This clone was detected a few times. The rearrangement uses TRBV29-1 and TRBJ1-5, with TRBD1 identical over 9 bases. The CDR3 totals 15 residues. The germline V gene encodes CDR1 SQVTM and CDR2 ANQGSEA. V trimming: 4 bases; J trimming: 0 bases; junction bases outside the gene matches: 4. Here the CDR3 reads CSVAGTGLSNQPQHF. As DNA, the CDR3 is TGCAGCGTTGCCGGGACAGGGCTTAGCAATCAGCCCCAGCATTTT.

This clone was counted a few times. CDR3 in amino acids: CASRPPDKTRDTQYF. CDR3 DNA sequence: TGTGCCAGCAGACCCCCGGACAAGACCAGGGATACGCAGTATTTT. The gene calls are TRBV28 and TRBJ2-3; maybe TRBD1 (5 bases). Germline CDR1 is MDHEN and CDR2 is SYDVKM. V dropped 6 bases and J dropped 6 bases, with 19 bases sitting between them. CDR3 size: 15 residues.

The chain carries TRBV5-4 and TRBJ2-5; TRBD1 matches at 7 bases. This CDR3 is 13 amino acids long. V gave up 9 bases and J gave up 7 bases; unmatched junction bases: 12. Germline-derived CDR1 and CDR2 are SGHNT and YYREEE (reference sequence). CDR3 region: CATLGDREGTQYF. CDR3 DNA: TGTGCCACCCTTGGGGACAGAGAGGGGACCCAGTACTTC.

This clone was detected a few times. V gene TRBV23-1 combines with J gene TRBJ2-5, with TRBD2 identical over 8 bases. TRBV23-1 is labeled an ORF, and its function is uncertain. The CDR3 totals 14 residues. With 7 bases clipped from V and 9 bases from J, the junction kept 13 bases outside the gene matches. Here the CDR3 reads CASTPGLVNAAQYF. The CDR3, as DNA: TGCGCCAGCACGCCGGGACTAGTGAACGCGGCCCAGTACTTC.

This clone was counted a few times. The rearrangement uses TRBV28 and TRBJ2-3; 10 positions match TRBD1. CDR1 and CDR2 from the germline V gene are MDHEN and SYDVKM. The length of the CDR3 is 16 residues. The J segment lost 0 bases and the V segment lost 4 bases, leaving 4 bases of the junction unmatched. CDR3 coding DNA: TGTGCCAGCAGTTCCCCGGGACAGGGGAGCACAGATACGCAGTATTTT. Its protein product is CASSSPGQGSTDTQYF.

The V gene is TRBV5-6, the J gene TRBJ2-3; 11 positions match TRBD2. Looked up from germline, CDR1 is SGHDT and CDR2 is YYEEEE. The CDR3 is made up of 16 amino acids. V was clipped by 2 bases and J by 3 bases; unmatched bases: 5. This CDR3 is CASSFRLAGKTDTQYF. The DNA of the CDR3 is TGTGCCAGCAGCTTTCGACTAGCGGGGAAGACAGATACGCAGTATTTT.

In its sample, this clone was seen many times. This rearrangement joins TRBV5-4 to TRBJ1-2; 9 nucleotides match TRBD1. This CDR3 comprises 17 residues. Germline CDR1 reads SGHNT; CDR2 reads YYREEE (reference sequence). V was clipped by 4 bases and J by 6 bases; unmatched bases: 16. CDR3 in DNA: TGTGCCAGCAGCCCGCGATCCCGGACAGGGGCGTCTAATGGCTACACCTTC. Translated, it gives CASSPRSRTGASNGYTF.

The genes are TRBV2 and TRBJ2-7; D is undetermined. This CDR3 spans 13 amino acids. Germline V gives CDR1 SNHLY, CDR2 FYNNEI. Between the trimmed V and J ends, which lost 8 bases and 3 bases, there was a span of 14 bases. The CDR3 nucleotides are TGTGCCAGCCGGGTTCCCCCTATCTACGAGCAGTACGTC. It encodes CASRVPPIYEQYV.

This clone was counted a few times. Here the CDR3 reads CSVEGAGGPGDTQYF. Here the CDR3 DNA reads TGCAGCGTTGAAGGTGCGGGAGGGCCGGGGGATACGCAGTATTTT. The chain joins TRBV29-1 to TRBJ2-3; TRBD2 matches 9 bases. V lost 1 base to trimming and J lost 6 bases; unmatched junction nucleotides: 8. CDR1 and CDR2 from the germline V gene are SQVTM and ANQGSEA. The CDR3 spans 15 residues.

This clone has only a few counts. V usage is TRBV6-5 and J usage is TRBJ1-4; D not certain. Between the trimmed V and J ends, which lost 4 bases and 8 bases, there was a span of 14 bases. CDR3 length equals 14 residues. Germline V gene data show CDR1 as MNHEY and CDR2 as SVGAGI. The CDR3 loop reads CASSSRAGGEKLFF. The CDR3 nucleotides read TGTGCCAGCAGTTCTCGGGCCGGCGGGGAAAAACTGTTTTTT.

The rearrangement uses TRBV30 and TRBJ1-3; D not resolved. The CDR3 extends over 13 amino acids. The germline V gene has CDR1 GTSNPN and CDR2 SVGIG (reference sequence). Trimming pared 4 bases from V and 0 bases from J, leaving 7 bases between. CDR3 residues: CAWNPGSGNTIYF. The CDR3 nucleotides are TGTGCCTGGAACCCGGGCTCTGGAAACACCATATATTTT.

V gene TRBV6-6 combines with J gene TRBJ2-2; tentative D call: TRBD1 (5 bases). Trimming left V 6 bases short and J 7 bases short, with 9 bases between. The CDR3 contains 12 residues. Looked up from germline, CDR1 is MNHNY and CDR2 is SVGAGI (reference sequence). The CDR3 loop is CASRRQGGELFF. In nucleotides, the CDR3 is TGTGCCAGCAGAAGGCAGGGCGGGGAGCTGTTTTTT.

This rearrangement joins TRBV18 to TRBJ2-2, with D perhaps TRBD1 (6 bases). This CDR3 spans 16 amino acids. V shed 3 bases and J shed 1 base, with 12 bases lying between them. Germline V CDR1 and CDR2: KGHSH, LQKENI. This CDR3 is CASSPSGHLNTGELFF. The CDR3 DNA reads as TGTGCCAGCTCACCTTCGGGACATCTGAACACCGGGGAGCTGTTTTTT.

The CDR3 here is CASSIGDSDMNTEAFF. CDR3 bases: TGCGCCAGCAGCATCGGGGACAGTGACATGAACACTGAAGCTTTCTTT. The chain employs TRBV5-1 and TRBJ1-1, with 7 bases identical to TRBD1. With 4 bases clipped from V and 0 bases from J, the junction kept 9 bases outside the gene matches. This CDR3 contains 16 residues. Germline V gene sequence: CDR1 SGHRS, CDR2 YFSETQ.

This clone was seen a handful of times. The chain carries TRBV28 and TRBJ2-1; 10 bases align to TRBD2. Germline values: CDR1 MDHEN, CDR2 SYDVKM. V trimming: 6 bases; J trimming: 4 bases; junction bases outside the gene matches: 6. This CDR3 contains 15 residues. Written as DNA, the CDR3 is TGTGCCAGCAGGCCACCTAGCGGGGGATACAATGAGCAGTTCTTC. This sequence encodes CASRPPSGGYNEQFF.

The CDR3 spells CASRTALQETQYF. The CDR3, as DNA: TGCGCCAGCAGAACTGCATTACAAGAGACCCAGTACTTC. J is TRBJ2-5 and V is TRBV5-1; the D is unclear. Germline V gene data show CDR1 as SGHRS and CDR2 as YFSETQ. Trimming cost V 5 bases and J 2 bases, with 10 bases left between them. The CDR3 totals 13 residues.